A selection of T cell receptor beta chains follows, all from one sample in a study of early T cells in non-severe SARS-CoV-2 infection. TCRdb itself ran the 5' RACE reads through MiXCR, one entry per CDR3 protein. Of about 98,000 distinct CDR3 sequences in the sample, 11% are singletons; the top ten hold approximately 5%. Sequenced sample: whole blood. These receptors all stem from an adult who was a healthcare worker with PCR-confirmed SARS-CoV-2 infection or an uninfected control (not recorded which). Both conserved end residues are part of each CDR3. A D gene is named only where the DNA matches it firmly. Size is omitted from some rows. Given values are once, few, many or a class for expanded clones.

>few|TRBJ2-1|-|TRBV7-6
TGTGCCAGCAGCTTAGGGGGCGGCGATGAGCAGTTCTTC
CASSLGGGDEQFF
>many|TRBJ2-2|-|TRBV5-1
TGCGCCAGCAACGTAGATCCGAACACCGGGGAGCTGTTTTTT
CASNVDPNTGELFF
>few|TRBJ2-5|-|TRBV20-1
TGCAGTGCCCGCCCCGTAATCCTTCAAGAGACCCAGTACTTC
CSARPVILQETQYF
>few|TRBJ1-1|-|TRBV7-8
TGTGCCAGCAGCCTCAATAAGCTGGAGGCTTTCTTT
CASSLNKLEAFF
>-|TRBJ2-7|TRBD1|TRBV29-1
TGCAGCGCGACAGGGCTTGACTCCTACGAGCAGTACTTC
CSATGLDSYEQYF
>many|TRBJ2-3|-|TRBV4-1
TGCGCCAGCAGCCAAGGGACCCTCAGCACAGATACGCAGTATTTT
CASSQGTLSTDTQYF
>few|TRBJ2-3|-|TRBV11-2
TGTGCCAGCAGCTTAAGGGGGGACTACACAGATACGCAGTATTTT
CASSLRGDYTDTQYF
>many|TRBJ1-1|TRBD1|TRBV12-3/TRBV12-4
TGTGCCAGCAGTCTCCGGGACAGGGAGCTGAACACTGAAGCTTTCTTT
CASSLRDRELNTEAFF
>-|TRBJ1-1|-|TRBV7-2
TGTGCCAGCAGCTTAGTACCCGATAACACTGAAGCTTACTTT
CASSLVPDNTEAYF
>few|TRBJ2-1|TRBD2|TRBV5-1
TGCGCCAGCAGCTTGGGGGCGGGAGGCCTCTCCTACAATGAGCAGTTCTTC
CASSLGAGGLSYNEQFF
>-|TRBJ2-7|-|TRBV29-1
TGCAGCGTTGAAGAGGCAGGGGCCTCCTACGAGCAGTACTTC
CSVEEAGASYEQYF
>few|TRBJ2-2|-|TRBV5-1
TGCGCCAGCAGCTTAGAAGCGAACACCGGGGAGCTGTTTTTT
CASSLEANTGELFF
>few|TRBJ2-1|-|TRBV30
TGTGCCTGGAGTCCTTCCCGCGTTAGCTCCTACAATGAGCAGTTCTTC
CAWSPSRVSSYNEQFF
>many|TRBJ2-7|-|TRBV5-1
TGCGCCAGCAGCTTGGTCGTGAACGAGCAGTACTTC
CASSLVVNEQYF
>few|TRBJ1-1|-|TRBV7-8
TGTGCCAGCAGCTTAATCCGGAACACTGAAGCTTTCTTT
CASSLIRNTEAFF
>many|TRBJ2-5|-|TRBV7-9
TGTGCCAGCAGCTTACCCGCAGGGGCTTCATGGCGGTACCAAGAGACCCAGTACTTC
CASSLPAGASWRYQETQYF
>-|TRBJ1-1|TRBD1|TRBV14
TGTGCCAGCAGCCAAGAACTTTGGGCAGGGGGGACTGAAGCTTTCTTT
CASSQELWAGGTEAFF
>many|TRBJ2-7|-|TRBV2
TGTGCCAGCAGTGACAGGGCCTACGAGCAGTACTTC
CASSDRAYEQYF
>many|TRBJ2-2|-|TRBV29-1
TGCAGCGTTGCATCGGGGTCAGGGGTCGGTAGCACCGGGGAGCTGTTTTTT
CSVASGSGVGSTGELFF
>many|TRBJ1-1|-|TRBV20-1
TGCAGTGGTCCCGGGGGACTAACGGGGCAAGCTTTCTTT
CSGPGGLTGQAFF
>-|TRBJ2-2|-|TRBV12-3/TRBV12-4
TGTGCCAGCAGCCTTCCCCCCGTCAGGGAGCTGTTTTTT
CASSLPPVRELFF
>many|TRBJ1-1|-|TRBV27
TGTGCCAGCAGACAAGCACCGAACACTGAAGCTTTCTTT
CASRQAPNTEAFF
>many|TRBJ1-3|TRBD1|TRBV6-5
TGTGCCAGCAGTTTCCGGGACAGGGGCTCTGGAAACACCATATATTTT
CASSFRDRGSGNTIYF
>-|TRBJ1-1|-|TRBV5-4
TGTGCCAGCAGCCGGGACTTACCCTCGGGGGGTGAAGCTTTCTTT
CASSRDLPSGGEAFF
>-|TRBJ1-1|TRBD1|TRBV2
TGTGCCAGCAGTGTTGAACAGGGGACTGAAGCTTTCTTT
CASSVEQGTEAFF
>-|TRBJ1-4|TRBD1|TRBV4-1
TGCGCCAGCAGCCCTGACAGGGGCGTAAATGAAAAACTGTTTTTT
CASSPDRGVNEKLFF